What follows are 21 T cell receptor beta chains derived from one specimen sequenced in a study of CD8 T cells in ankylosing spondylitis. General study results and limits: It appeared that ankylosing spondylitis blood was characterized by a TCR beta motif of several highly homologous variants.

TCRdb reprocessed the 5' RACE reads with MiXCR, giving one entry per CDR3 protein. The profile shows more than 400,000 distinct CDR3 sequences, about 5.2% of them singletons. No antigen has been assigned to these receptors. Sequencing was done on a sample of blood, either unsorted or a sorted T cell fraction (not recorded which). The source is a male donor with ankylosing spondylitis.

This clonotype was seen more than once but under ten times. The CDR3 coding sequence is TGCGCCAGCAGCTATACTAGCGGGAGGAGCGGGGAGCTGTTTTTT. It encodes CASSYTSGRSGELFF. The chain combines TRBV5-1 with TRBJ2-2; 12 positions match TRBD2. This CDR3 region has 15 residues. Trimming at V came to 3 bases and at J to 7 bases, leaving 4 bases not matched to a gene. Germline CDR1 SGHRS, CDR2 YFSETQ.

This clonotype was detected many times. This rearrangement joins TRBV5-1 to TRBJ2-4; 8 positions agree with TRBD1. CDR3 length: 14 residues. J gave up 8 bases and V 0 bases, and 4 bases lay outside the gene matches. Germline CDR1 is SGHRS and CDR2 is YFSETQ. The CDR3 DNA is TGCGCCAGCAGCTTGGCGGCGGGACAGGACATTCAGTACTTC. Its translation: CASSLAAGQDIQYF.

This clonotype showed up many times. The chain joins TRBV12-3 or TRBV12-4 to TRBJ1-4, with 7 bases identical to TRBD1. This CDR3 region has 17 residues. V was clipped by 2 bases and J by 7 bases; unmatched bases: 13. CDR3 sequence (DNA): TGTGCCAGCAGTTTAAAGACAGGGACCGGCGTGAGTGAAAAACTGTTTTTT. Protein product: CASSLKTGTGVSEKLFF.

In this sample, this clonotype turned up many times. V gene TRBV20-1 combines with J gene TRBJ1-4; 7 positions match TRBD1. Germline V lookup: CDR1 DFQATT, CDR2 SNEGSKA (reference sequence). The CDR3 extends over 15 amino acids. V shed 5 bases and J 1 base; nucleotides not matched to a gene: 7. The CDR3 bases are TGCAGTGCTTCCCCACGGACAGGAACTAATGAAAAACTGTTTTTT. It translates to CSASPRTGTNEKLFF.

This clonotype was counted at least ten times. The J gene is TRBJ2-7, the V gene TRBV5-1; the D is unclear. Deletions cut 1 base from V and 2 bases from J, with 10 bases between. CDR1 is SGHRS and CDR2 is YFSETQ in the germline V gene. The CDR3 is 14 amino acids. CDR3 sequence: CASSLFSSAYEQYF. The CDR3 DNA is TGCGCCAGCAGCTTGTTCTCGTCAGCCTACGAGCAGTACTTC.

In its sample, this clonotype was seen many times. This chain joins TRBV5-1 and TRBJ2-3; 10 bases are a match to TRBD1. CDR1 SGHRS and CDR2 YFSETQ come from the germline V gene. V lost 4 bases to trimming and J lost 4 bases; unmatched junction nucleotides: 3. CDR3 size: 14 residues. CDR3 in DNA: TGCGCCAGCAGCAAAGGACAGGGGGCAGATACGCAGTATTTT. This translates into CASSKGQGADTQYF.

This chain joins TRBV6-2 or TRBV6-3 and TRBJ2-1, with TRBD2 as a possible D gene (6 bases). CDR3 length: 11 amino acids. V dropped 7 bases and J dropped 9 bases, with 10 bases sitting between them. Germline CDR1 MNHEY, CDR2 SVGEGT. CDR3 DNA: TGTGCCAGCACCACCGGGGGTGAGCAGTTCTTC. Translation gives CASTTGGEQFF.

In this sample, this clonotype turned up many times. The J gene is TRBJ2-3, the V gene TRBV12-3 or TRBV12-4; the D is unclear. V shed 3 bases and J shed 3 bases, with 13 bases lying between them. The CDR3 length is 15 residues. CDR3 DNA sequence: TGTGCCAGCAGTTTCCTCCTAGTGGGGACAGATACGCAGTATTTT. This translates into CASSFLLVGTDTQYF.

This clonotype was counted ten times or more. CDR3 residues: CASSQDLAGGPTDTQYF. The CDR3 DNA reads TGTGCCAGCAGCCAAGACCTAGCGGGGGGGCCGACAGATACGCAGTATTTT. The genes are TRBV4-2 and TRBJ2-3; 12 nucleotides line up with TRBD2. This CDR3 spans 17 amino acids. Germline trimming cut 0 bases from V and 3 bases from J; bases unmatched to any gene: 4. Germline values: CDR1 LGHNA, CDR2 YNFKEQ.

This clonotype was seen more than once but under ten times. V and J are TRBV28 and TRBJ2-7, with 8 bases aligning to TRBD1. J gave up 3 bases and V 6 bases, and 4 bases lay outside the gene matches. The CDR3 length is 13 residues. Germline V lookup: CDR1 MDHEN, CDR2 SYDVKM. The CDR3 sequence: CASRPGQDYEQYF. The CDR3 coding sequence is TGTGCCAGCAGACCGGGACAGGACTACGAGCAGTACTTC.

This clonotype was found many times. The chain employs TRBV27 and TRBJ1-6; 10 nucleotides line up with TRBD1. The CDR3 length is 16 residues. The V segment lost 0 bases and the J segment 8 bases; nucleotides outside the gene matches: 4. CDR1 and CDR2 from the germline V gene are MNHEY and SMNVEV (reference sequence). The CDR3 is CASSLSAGTGDSPLHF. The CDR3 region has the DNA TGTGCCAGCAGTTTATCCGCGGGGACAGGGGATTCACCCCTCCACTTT.

The rearrangement uses TRBV4-1 and TRBJ2-7; possibly TRBD2 for D (6 bases). The ends were cut back, 0 bases at V and 7 bases at J, with 13 bases in the middle. CDR1 is MGHRA, CDR2 YSYEKL, per germline. The CDR3 sequence is 14 residues long. CDR3 residues: CASSQDRGLREQYF. CDR3 bases: TGCGCCAGCAGCCAAGATAGGGGACTCAGAGAGCAGTACTTC.

With respect to this clonotype: Just one base apart from a much larger clone, this may be a read error. The rearrangement links TRBV4-3 to TRBJ2-1, with D maybe TRBD2 (6 bases). This CDR3 comprises 19 residues. The germline gives CDR1 LGHNA, CDR2 YSLEER. The CDR3 spells CASSQAGRDLRGSYNEQIF. The CDR3 coding sequence is TGCGCCAGCAGCCAGGCGGGAAGGGACCTGAGGGGCTCCTACAATGAGCAGATCTTC.

CDR3 residues: CASTLTGEADTQYF. CDR3 DNA: TGTGCCAGCACCCTGACAGGGGAGGCAGATACGCAGTATTTT. The chain couples TRBV5-8 to TRBJ2-3; TRBD1 aligns across 8 bases. V gave up 6 bases and J gave up 4 bases; unmatched junction bases: 7. This CDR3 is built from 14 residues. Germline assignment: CDR1 SGHTS and CDR2 YDEGEE.

This clonotype was observed many times. The J gene is TRBJ1-4, the V gene TRBV5-1; D uncertain. Germline CDR1 SGHRS, CDR2 YFSETQ. V shed 0 bases and J shed 7 bases, with 13 bases lying between them. This CDR3 comprises 15 residues. The CDR3 is CASSLAGLWVEKLFF. Here the CDR3 DNA reads TGCGCCAGCAGCTTGGCCGGGCTGTGGGTTGAAAAACTGTTTTTT.

The genes are TRBV7-8 and TRBJ1-2; no firm D call. V lost 2 bases and J lost 4, with 14 bases in between. In germline, CDR1 is SGHVS, CDR2 FQNEAQ. The CDR3 is made up of 15 amino acids. As DNA, the CDR3 is TGTGCCAGCAGCTTACGACGGCCCGGAGGCTATGGCTACACCTTC. Translated, it gives CASSLRRPGGYGYTF.

This clonotype was detected ten times or more. This chain links TRBV29-1 with TRBJ1-2; 8 positions match TRBD1. V lost 4 bases and J lost 3; bases outside the gene matches: 4. The CDR3 is made up of 13 amino acids. Germline-derived CDR1 and CDR2 are SQVTM and ANQGSEA. The CDR3 DNA is TGCAGCGTTGTTGACAGGGGCTACTATGGCTACACCTTC. Encoded protein: CSVVDRGYYGYTF. The whole variable domain, filled in from reference TRBV29-1 and TRBJ1-2, reads SAVISQKPSRDICQRGTSLTIQCQVDSQVTMMFWYRQQPGQSLTLIATANQGSEATYESGFVIDKFPISRPNLTFSTLTVSNMSPEDSSIYLCSVVDRGYYGYTFGSGTRLTVV.

This clonotype showed up many times. The J gene is TRBJ2-7, the V gene TRBV28, with 10 bases fitting TRBD2. The CDR3 runs to 11 residues. The germline V gene encodes CDR1 MDHEN and CDR2 SYDVKM. Written as DNA, the CDR3 is TGTGCTAGCGGGGGGTTGCTCGAGCAGTACTTC. As protein: CASGGLLEQYF.

The table lists this clonotype with many counts. At one end the junction does not follow the germline gene, possibly because of a read error. This sequence joins TRBV7-7 and TRBJ2-5; TRBD2 might be the D (7 bases). This CDR3 region has 14 residues. Per germline, CDR1 SSHAT and CDR2 FNYEAQ (reference sequence). The CDR3 DNA is TGTGCTAGCAGCTTGGGGGGGGCGAGGGAGACCCAGTACTTC. It encodes CASSLGGARETQYF. The full variable domain, in which reference TRBV7-7 and TRBJ2-5 provide the parts outside the CDR3, is GAGVSQSPRYKVTKRGQDVTLRCDPISSHATLYWYQQALGQGPEFLTYFNYEAQPDKSGLPSDRFSAERPEGSISTLTIQRTEQRDSAMYRCASSLGGARETQYFGPGTRLLVL.

This clonotype was counted at least ten times. The chain couples TRBV6-2 or TRBV6-3 to TRBJ2-7, with 7 bases fitting TRBD1. Per the germline V gene, CDR1 is MNHEY and CDR2 is SVGEGT. The CDR3 is 15 residues long. Trimming took 5 bases from V and 0 from J; bases not matched to a gene: 7. The CDR3 nucleotides read TGTGCCAGCAGTAGATCGGGACAGTTCTCCTACGAGCAGTACTTC. Translation: CASSRSGQFSYEQYF.

This clonotype was observed many times. CDR3 protein: CASSSLAGAHNEQFF. The DNA of the CDR3 is TGTGCCAGCAGCTCACTAGCGGGGGCACACAATGAGCAGTTCTTC. This sequence joins TRBV3-1 and TRBJ2-1, with 11 bases matching TRBD2. The J segment lost 5 bases and the V segment lost 5 bases, leaving 5 bases of the junction unmatched. The germline V gene has CDR1 LGHDT and CDR2 YNNKEL (reference sequence). CDR3 length: 15 residues.